This T cell receptor beta chain comes out of a study of yellow fever vaccine responses in identical twins (dated by TCRdb to the late 2010s). With regard to the full study: The study precisely tracked vaccine-responding T cell clones in identical twins. Study-level results and caveats: The T cell response to vaccination in identical twins was reported by the authors to appear partly convergent and partly personalized.

Note on this clonotype: The target of this receptor is not known. Per-base quality was not reported, and no clone a single base away is much larger than it.

Receptor amplification or capture employed RT-PCR. Instrument on record: Illumina HiSeq 2500. In-frame beta chains were kept once TCRdb had trimmed the public reads at Q25 with fastp and called clones with MiXCR. Entries that share a CDR3 protein sequence are merged under the most common genes and DNA. The sample data list under 30,000 distinct CDR3 sequences, and 77% of these were observed just once. Of the sample, about 5% falls within the top ten clones. V lost 4 bases and J lost 6 bases; the stretch between them is 15 bases long. The CDR3 holds 14 amino acids from the cysteine to the phenylalanine. The read is trimmed to its CDR3 DNA, 42 bases read in frame from base 1.

This sequence originates from a woman under 30 who received the yellow fever vaccine. Donor details come from another sample of the same person, matched by shared clones. The sample in question was T cells from blood (PBMCs), unsorted or a sorted subset (not recorded which), obtained before or after yellow fever vaccination (not recorded which). The sequence links TRBV12-3 or TRBV12-4 to TRBJ1-1, with the D gene not confidently named. The sequenced DNA: TGTGCCAGCAGTTCCAAACCCGGACGGCCTGAAGCTTTCTTT. Translated, it reads CASSSKPGRPEAFF.